This T cell receptor (beta chain) was identified during a study of cytomegalovirus exposure and HLA in healthy donors. This CDR3 contains 13 residues. V shed 4 bases and J shed 0 bases, with 8 bases lying between them. Germline V lookup: CDR1 SGHRS, CDR2 YFSETQ. General study points: Many donors shared some public TCRs, even though most TCR sequences were rare. A few chains linked to CMV were shown in vitro to be specific for CMV antigens. There were some 150 TCR beta chains listed as cytomegalovirus-associated.

A remark on this clone: Its antigen remains unidentified.

The repertoire was sequenced with immunoSEQ multiplex PCR; TCRdb's copy has only in-frame clones and lacks some. The sample lists around 250,000 clones, 90% occurring once. Sequenced sample: PBMCs. The sequence derives from a woman aged 18-29 years in good health and CMV-seronegative. The rearrangement links TRBV5-1 to TRBJ2-7, with no clear D. CDR3 DNA: TGCGCCAGCAGCCGCGTAAGCTCCTACGAGCAGTACTTC. This translates into CASSRVSSYEQYF. The whole variable domain, remainder taken from reference TRBV5-1 and TRBJ2-7, is KAGVTQTPRYLIKTRGQQVTLSCSPISGHRSVSWYQQTPGQGLQFLFEYFSETQRNKGNFPGRFSGRQFSNSRSEMNVSTLELGDSALYLCASSRVSSYEQYFGPGTRLTVT.